Described below is a single T cell receptor beta chain sequence and its context. Its antigen is as yet unknown. CDR3 size: 17 residues. The germline V gene encodes CDR1 SGHVS and CDR2 FNYEAQ. V lost 0 bases to trimming and J lost 3 bases; unmatched junction nucleotides: 5. The assay was immunoSEQ multiplex PCR, and TCRdb's table has in-frame clones only and misses some. This table holds about 180,000 clones, roughly 87% found once. These data belong to a study of T cell responses to AZD1222 COVID-19 vaccine. Study-wide points: In the spike-specific TCR repertoire, nearly half reportedly target unmutated variant regions.

The chain uses TRBV7-6 and TRBJ2-1, with 10 bases identical to TRBD2. The sequence was collected from an adult in good health. The sequenced sample was peripheral blood, obtained on day 0 of AZD1222 vaccination. The CDR3 DNA reads TGTGCCAGCAGCTTAGCCCTAGCGGGAGTGGTCTACAATGAGCAGTTCTTC. It specifies CASSLALAGVVYNEQFF.